This record looks at one TCR beta chain sequence and its context. Its specificity is unknown. This sample was taken from a study of lymphopenia after photon versus proton radiotherapy. General study results and limits: Oligoclonal CD8+ Temra expansion after nadir drove photon patients' diversity drop. Proton therapy kept repertoires fairly stable, unlike photons, which gained effector/memory cells. In patients who died, overall survival fell as post-nadir TCR diversity dropped more. Authors raise, but do not show, better survival with proton therapy.

This table comes from immunoSEQ multiplex PCR, and its TCRdb copy is limited to in-frame clones, with some not included. The repertoire holds approximately 70,000 clones, about nine tenths seen once, with 10% to 15% in the top ten. This clonotype was obtained from a man at least 80 years old with esophageal cancer. Specimen: peripheral blood, collected from a patient treated with proton-based radiotherapy.

CDR3 sequence (DNA): TGTGCCAGCAGCCTGGCCACAGTATACGAGCAGTACTTC. Its protein product is CASSLATVYEQYF. The chain carries TRBV6-5 and TRBJ2-7; no clear D. Germline V gene data show CDR1 as MNHEY and CDR2 as SVGAGI. There are 13 residues in the CDR3. The V end lost 6 bases, the J end lost 4 bases, and 13 bases lay between the germline ends.